What follows describes a single T cell receptor (beta chain). This sample is drawn from a study of cytomegalovirus exposure and HLA in healthy donors. Healthy people donating bone marrow made up the donors. Germline assignment: CDR1 SQVTM and CDR2 ANQGSEA. V lost 6 bases, J lost 5 bases, and 2 bases stayed unmatched. This CDR3 spans 12 amino acids. The PCR employed 60 Vbeta primers together with 13 Jbeta primers. Sequencing was performed with immunoSEQ multiplex PCR; in TCRdb, only in-frame clones are kept and a portion is missing. Of 150,000 to 200,000 clones in the sample, roughly 80% were seen once.

The sequenced material came from PBMCs. This TCR was recovered from a man aged 18-30 years in good health and CMV-seronegative. This rearrangement joins TRBV29-1 to TRBJ2-7; the match to TRBD1 covers 12 bases. CDR3 region: CSVGDRGHEQYF. CDR3 bases: TGCAGCGTGGGGGACAGGGGGCACGAGCAGTACTTC.